This T cell receptor beta chain was identified in a study of response to subunit inactivated influenza vaccine. Findings and limits, study-wide: Every seasonal influenza vaccination brings in few new T cells, the authors suggested.

V gave up 2 bases and J gave up 3 bases, with 10 bases separating them. CDR1 MNHNS and CDR2 SASEGT come from the germline V gene. The CDR3 runs 14 residues. This clonotype was recorded a few times. As yet, its antigen is unknown. Each CDR3 protein is one row after TCRdb ran MiXCR on the RT-PCR reads. Of more than 150,000 distinct CDR3 sequences in the sample, about 10% are singletons; the top ten hold 35% to 40%. The chain has TRBV6-1 and TRBJ1-1; D is undetermined. Material: CD8+ T cells sorted from PBMCs, obtained less than 30 months after vaccination. This TCR was sampled from a man between 50 and 69 years old who received an inactivated influenza vaccine. In DNA, the CDR3 is TGTGCCAGCAGTGAAACCAATTTACACACTGAAGCTTTCTTT. This gives the protein CASSETNLHTEAFF.